The T cell receptor (beta chain) described here comes from a study of Tregs in tolerant kidney transplant recipients. Germline lookup yields CDR1 LGHNA and CDR2 YSLEER. The CDR3 is 13 amino acids. V was pared by 0 bases and J by 8 bases, with 10 bases between. Profiling relied on immunoSEQ multiplex PCR, and the TCRdb table lists in-frame clones only, not all of them. The sample consists of some 68,000 clones, about four fifths of them appearing once. This TCR derives from a human donor in good health. The material sequenced was CD4+ T cells from blood. The J gene is TRBJ1-1, the V gene TRBV4-3; a possible D gene is TRBD1 (5 bases). In DNA form, the CDR3 reads TGCGCCAGCAGCCAAGAGAGGGACCTAGAAGCTTTCTTT. This translates into CASSQERDLEAFF.